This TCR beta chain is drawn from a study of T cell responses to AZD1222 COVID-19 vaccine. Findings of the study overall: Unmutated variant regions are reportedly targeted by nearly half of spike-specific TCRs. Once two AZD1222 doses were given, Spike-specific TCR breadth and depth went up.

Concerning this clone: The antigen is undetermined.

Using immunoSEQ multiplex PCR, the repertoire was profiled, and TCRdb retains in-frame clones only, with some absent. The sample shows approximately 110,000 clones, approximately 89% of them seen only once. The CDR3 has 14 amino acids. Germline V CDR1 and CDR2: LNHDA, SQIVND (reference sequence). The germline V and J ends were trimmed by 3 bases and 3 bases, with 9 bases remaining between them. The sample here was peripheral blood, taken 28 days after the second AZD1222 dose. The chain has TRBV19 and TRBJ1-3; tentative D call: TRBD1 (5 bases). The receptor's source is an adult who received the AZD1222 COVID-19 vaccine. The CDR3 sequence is CASSILGVGNTIYF. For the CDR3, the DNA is TGTGCCAGTAGTATTCTGGGGGTTGGAAACACCATATATTTT.